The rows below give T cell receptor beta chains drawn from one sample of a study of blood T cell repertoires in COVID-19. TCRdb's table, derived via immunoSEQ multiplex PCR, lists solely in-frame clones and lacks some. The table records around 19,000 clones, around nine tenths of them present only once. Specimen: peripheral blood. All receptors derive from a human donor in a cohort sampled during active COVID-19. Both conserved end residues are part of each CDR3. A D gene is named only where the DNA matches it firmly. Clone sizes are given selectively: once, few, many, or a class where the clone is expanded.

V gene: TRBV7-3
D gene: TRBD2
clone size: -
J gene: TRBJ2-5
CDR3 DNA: TGTGCCAGCAGCCGAGGACTAGCGGCCGTGGAGACCCAGTACTTC
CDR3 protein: CASSRGLAAVETQYF

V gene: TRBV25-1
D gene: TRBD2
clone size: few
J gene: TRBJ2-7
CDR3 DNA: TGTGCCAGCCGAGGAGCGGGAGTATCGCGCGAGCAGTACTTC
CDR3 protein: CASRGAGVSREQYF

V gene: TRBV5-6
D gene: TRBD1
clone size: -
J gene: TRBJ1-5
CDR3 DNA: TGTGCCAGCAGCTCGACAGGGTGGCCCCAGCATTTT
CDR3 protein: CASSSTGWPQHF

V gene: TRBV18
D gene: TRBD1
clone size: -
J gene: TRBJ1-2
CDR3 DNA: TGTGCCAGCTCTCAGGGACAGAATTATGGCTACACCTTC
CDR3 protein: CASSQGQNYGYTF

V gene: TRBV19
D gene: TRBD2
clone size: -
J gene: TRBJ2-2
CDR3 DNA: TGTGCCACCACCACTAGCGCGGGAGAGGTCACCGGGGAGCTGTTTTTT
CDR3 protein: CATTTSAGEVTGELFF

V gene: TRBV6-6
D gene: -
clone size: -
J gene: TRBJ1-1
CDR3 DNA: TGTGCCAGCACCTCCGCACAGGAGGAAGCTTTCTTT
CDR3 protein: CASTSAQEEAFF

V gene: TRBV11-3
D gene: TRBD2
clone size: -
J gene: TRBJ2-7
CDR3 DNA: TGTGCCAGCAGCTTAGATGGAACTAGCGGGGACTACGAGCAGTACTTC
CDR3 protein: CASSLDGTSGDYEQYF

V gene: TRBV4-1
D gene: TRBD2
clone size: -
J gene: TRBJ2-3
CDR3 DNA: TGCGCCAGCAGCCAAGAGGAGCTAGCGGGAGCCAGGCAGTATTTT
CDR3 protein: CASSQEELAGARQYF

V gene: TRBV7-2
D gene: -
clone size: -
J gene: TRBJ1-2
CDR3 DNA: TGTGCCAGCAGCTCCCCCGGACAGCGCAACTATGGCTACACCTTC
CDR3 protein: CASSSPGQRNYGYTF

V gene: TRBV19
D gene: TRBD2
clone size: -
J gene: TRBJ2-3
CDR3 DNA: TGTGCCAGTAGTACACGACTAGCGGGCGGTCACGGTACGCAGTATTTT
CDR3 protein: CASSTRLAGGHGTQYF

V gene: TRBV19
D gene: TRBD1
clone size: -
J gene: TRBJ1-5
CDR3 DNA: TGTGCCAGTAGTCTCACAGGGGGCAATCAGCCCCAGCATTTT
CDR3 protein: CASSLTGGNQPQHF

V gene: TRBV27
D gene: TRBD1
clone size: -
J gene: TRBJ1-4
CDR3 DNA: TGTGCCAGCAGTTTCACGACAGGGGGCGATGAAAAACTGTTTTTT
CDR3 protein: CASSFTTGGDEKLFF

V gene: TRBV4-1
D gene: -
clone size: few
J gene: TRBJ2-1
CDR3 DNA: TGCGCCAGCAGCCAAGAAGGGGTGTCCTACAATGAGCAGTTCTTC
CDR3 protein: CASSQEGVSYNEQFF

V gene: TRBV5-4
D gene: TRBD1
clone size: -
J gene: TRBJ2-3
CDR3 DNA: TGTGCCAGCAGCTTGGGTCGGGACAGGGCTACAGATACGCAGTATTTT
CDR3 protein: CASSLGRDRATDTQYF

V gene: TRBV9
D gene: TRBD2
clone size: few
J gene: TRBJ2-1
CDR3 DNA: TGTGCCAGCAGCGTAGGAAGACTAGCGGGAGGGCCTGAGCAGTTCTTC
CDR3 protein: CASSVGRLAGGPEQFF

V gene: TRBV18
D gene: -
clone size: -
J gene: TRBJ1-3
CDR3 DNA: TGTGCCAGCTCAGGGGACTTCTCTGGAAACACCATATATTTT
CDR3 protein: CASSGDFSGNTIYF

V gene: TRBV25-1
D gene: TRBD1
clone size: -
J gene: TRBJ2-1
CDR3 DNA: TGTGCCAGCAGTGACCTGACAGGGCAGGCCTACAATGAGCAGTTCTTC
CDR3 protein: CASSDLTGQAYNEQFF

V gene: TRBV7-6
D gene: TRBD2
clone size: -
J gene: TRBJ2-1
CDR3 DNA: TGTGCCAGCAGCTTAGAGGCAGGACTAGCGGGAGGGGGTGAGCAGTTCTTC
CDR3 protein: CASSLEAGLAGGGEQFF